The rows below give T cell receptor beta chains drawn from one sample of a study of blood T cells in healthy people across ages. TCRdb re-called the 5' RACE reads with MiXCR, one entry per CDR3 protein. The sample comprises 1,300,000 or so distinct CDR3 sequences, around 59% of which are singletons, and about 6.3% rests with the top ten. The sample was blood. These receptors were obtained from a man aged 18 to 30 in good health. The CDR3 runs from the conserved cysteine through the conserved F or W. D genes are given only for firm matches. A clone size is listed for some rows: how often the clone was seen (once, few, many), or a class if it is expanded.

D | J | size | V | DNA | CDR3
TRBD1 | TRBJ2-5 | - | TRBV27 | TGTGCCAGCAGTCCTAGGTTGGTAGGGACAGCGAAAGAGACCCAGTACTTC | CASSPRLVGTAKETQYF
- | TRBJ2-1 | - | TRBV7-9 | TGTGCCAGCAGCTGGGGCGTTGGGCTAGCGAACAATGAGCAGTTCTTC | CASSWGVGLANNEQFF
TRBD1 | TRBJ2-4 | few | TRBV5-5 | TGTGCCAGCAGCTTGGTTACAGGGGGCGCGCACATTCAGTACTTC | CASSLVTGGAHIQYF
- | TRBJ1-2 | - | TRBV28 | TGTGCCAGCAGTTTATCAGGGAGGGGGACCTATGGCTACACCTTC | CASSLSGRGTYGYTF
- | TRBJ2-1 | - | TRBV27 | TGTGCCAGCAGTTTAGGGGGCGGACTATCATACAATGAGCAGTTCTTC | CASSLGGGLSYNEQFF
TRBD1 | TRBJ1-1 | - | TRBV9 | TGTGCCAGCAGCGTAACACAGGGGAGAACTGAAGCTTTCTTT | CASSVTQGRTEAFF
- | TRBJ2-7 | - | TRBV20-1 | TGCAGTGCTCCCAGGGAACTAAACACCTACGAGCAGTACTTC | CSAPRELNTYEQYF
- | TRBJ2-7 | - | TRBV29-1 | TGCAGCGCCGGGGGGACAGTTTCCTACGAGCGGTACTTC | CSAGGTVSYERYF
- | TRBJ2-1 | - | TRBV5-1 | TGCGCCAGCAGCCCACCTAAGTACAATGAGCAGTTCTTC | CASSPPKYNEQFF
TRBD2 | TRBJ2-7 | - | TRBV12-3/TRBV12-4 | TGTGCCAGCAGTTTGACTAGCGGGATCTCCTACAATGAGCAGTACTTC | CASSLTSGISYNEQYF
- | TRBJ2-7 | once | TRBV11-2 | TGTGCCAGCAGCTTAGCCACAGAAGCCTACGAGCAGTACTTC | CASSLATEAYEQYF